These T cell receptor beta chains were read from a single sample in a study of human T cells and chemical hapten exposure. In TCRdb, the RACE reads were re-called with MiXCR into one record per CDR3 protein. The table records 82,000 or so distinct CDR3 sequences, 10% to 15% of them present only once. Source: whole blood, taken in connection with sensitization to the hapten diphenylcyclopropenone (DPC). The receptors were gathered from a woman in her fifties or sixties with alopecia areata. Some clones in this sample may be carry-over from other donors' samples. CDR3s include the opening cysteine and the closing phenylalanine or tryptophan.

v_call	j_call	cdr3_aa
TRBV7-9	TRBJ2-5	CASSFGIAGEPETQYF
TRBV7-2	TRBJ2-1	CASSSEPGYTEQFF
TRBV13	TRBJ2-1	CASSLVRDREWDEQFF
TRBV9	TRBJ2-2	CASSVGGVFGELFF
TRBV29-1	TRBJ2-3	CSVEGRATDTQYF
TRBV2	TRBJ1-6	CASSDRGNRSPLHF
TRBV10-1	TRBJ1-1	CASSGQGQGEAFF
TRBV7-8	TRBJ1-2	CASSSQTGLPNYGYTF
TRBV7-9	TRBJ2-1	CASSSLAYNEQFF
TRBV10-3	TRBJ2-7	CAISRDPSSYEQYF
TRBV12-3/TRBV12-4	TRBJ2-3	CASRPTSGIWYF
TRBV29-1	TRBJ2-1	CSVRTSPGYNEQFF
TRBV7-8	TRBJ2-3	CASSLGQGTDTQYF
TRBV20-1	TRBJ1-1	CSARYVRGMNTEAFF
TRBV29-1	TRBJ1-1	CSVAGGGLNTEAFF
TRBV11-2	TRBJ2-1	CASSLAGRANEQFF
TRBV29-1	TRBJ1-2	CSVGQVGTNYGYTF
TRBV12-3/TRBV12-4	TRBJ2-2	CASSRGGGTGELFF
TRBV24-1	TRBJ2-7	CATKTAPYEQYF
TRBV29-1	TRBJ2-5	CSVLAGRQETQYF
TRBV29-1	TRBJ1-1	CSVIGGGNTEAFF
TRBV27	TRBJ2-7	CASARQTNTYEQYF
TRBV2	TRBJ1-2	CASSEESDYGYTF
TRBV7-6	TRBJ2-7	CASSPGQMGMGEQYF
TRBV20-1	TRBJ2-4	CSARKEVKNIQYF
TRBV20-1	TRBJ1-6	CSARDRDINSPLHF
TRBV6-6	TRBJ2-1	CASSYGTYYNEQFF
TRBV29-1	TRBJ1-1	CSVGTGYGTEAFF
TRBV27	TRBJ2-1	CASSPLAGELDEQFF
TRBV7-2	TRBJ1-2	CASSSLPLAAVYGYTF
TRBV4-2	TRBJ1-1	CASSQVPGGGTEAFF
TRBV6-6	TRBJ1-1	CASRGPEGIDGTEAFF
TRBV11-2	TRBJ1-1	CASSLRIGENTEAFF
TRBV25-1	TRBJ1-2	CASSDPVNYGYTF
TRBV6-2/TRBV6-3	TRBJ1-6	CASTDPGQYNSPLHF
TRBV12-3/TRBV12-4	TRBJ2-1	CASSLVPPGTSSYNEQFF
TRBV10-3	TRBJ2-1	CATASGTTNEQFF